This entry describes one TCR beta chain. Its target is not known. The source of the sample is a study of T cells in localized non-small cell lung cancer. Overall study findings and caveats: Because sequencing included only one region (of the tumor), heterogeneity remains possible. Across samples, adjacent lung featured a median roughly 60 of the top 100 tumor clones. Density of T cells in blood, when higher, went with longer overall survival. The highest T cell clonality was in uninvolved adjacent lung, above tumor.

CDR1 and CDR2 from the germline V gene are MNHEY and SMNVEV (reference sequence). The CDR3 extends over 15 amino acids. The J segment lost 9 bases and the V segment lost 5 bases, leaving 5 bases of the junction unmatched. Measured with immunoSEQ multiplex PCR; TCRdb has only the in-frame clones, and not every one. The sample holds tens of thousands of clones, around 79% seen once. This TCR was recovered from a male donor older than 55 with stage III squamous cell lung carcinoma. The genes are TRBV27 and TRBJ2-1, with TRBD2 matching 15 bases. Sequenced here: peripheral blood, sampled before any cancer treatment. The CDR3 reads CASSIKGLAGGEQFF. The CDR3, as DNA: TGTGCCAGCAGTATTAAGGGACTAGCGGGGGGTGAGCAGTTCTTC.